A single TCR beta chain is shown here with its context. Its antigen is not known. Looked up from germline, CDR1 is MNHEY and CDR2 is SMNVEV (reference sequence). V shed 5 bases and J 9 bases; nucleotides not matched to a gene: 8. This CDR3 contains 13 residues. Among the patients, none had received any treatment before thyroid surgery. The sample belongs to a study of metastatic and nonmetastatic thyroid tumors. Whole-study results and caveats: Significantly greater TCR beta diversity was reportedly found in malignant thyroid tumors than in benign nodules (in blood and tumor).

TCRdb ran MiXCR on the PCR reads. The sample holds approximately 7,000 clones, roughly two fifths seen once. The source of this sequence is a female donor with papillary thyroid cancer or a benign thyroid nodule (not recorded which). Some clones in this sample may be carry-over from other donors' samples. Specimen: tumor tissue. The V call is TRBV27, the J call TRBJ2-5; 8 nucleotides agree with TRBD1. CDR3: CASSPDRAGAQYF. In nucleotides, the CDR3 is TGTGCCAGCAGTCCGGACAGGGCCGGGGCCCAGTACTTC.